Below are 10 T cell receptor beta chains sequenced from a single sample in a study of OX40 agonist ivuxolimab in advanced cancers. Assay used: immunoSEQ multiplex PCR; TCRdb lists only in-frame clones, some missing. The table shows some 99,000 clones, with less than 95% occurring only once. The input for sequencing was CD4+ or CD8+ T cells sorted from blood, taken in a trial of the OX40 agonist ivuxolimab. The receptors derive from an adult with an advanced solid tumor such as melanoma, head and neck, liver or kidney cancer.

The chain joins TRBV6-6 to TRBJ2-1; 10 bases map to TRBD1. This CDR3 has 16 residues. The trim removed 2 bases at V and 7 bases at J, leaving 8 bases unmatched. Germline lookup yields CDR1 MNHNY and CDR2 SVGAGI (reference sequence). In DNA form, the CDR3 reads TGTGCCAGCAGTTACGTGACAGGGGGCGCGTTAAATGAGCAGTTCTTC. Residues: CASSYVTGGALNEQFF.

This rearrangement joins TRBV30 to TRBJ1-4; the match to TRBD1 covers 10 bases. There are 14 residues in the CDR3. V shed 8 bases and J 3 bases; nucleotides not matched to a gene: 6. CDR1 and CDR2 from the germline V gene are GTSNPN and SVGIG (reference sequence). Here the CDR3 DNA reads TGTGCCAGAGGACAGGGGGGGTCTAATGAAAAACTGTTTTTT. It translates to CARGQGGSNEKLFF. Full variable domain (missing parts from reference TRBV30 and TRBJ1-4): SQTIHQWPATLVQPVGSPLSLECTVEGTSNPNLYWYRQAAGRGLQLLFYSVGIGQISSEVPQNLSASRPQDRQFILSSKKLLLSDSGFYLCARGQGGSNEKLFFGSGTQLSVL.

The chain uses TRBV6-5 and TRBJ2-7; D uncertain. CDR1 and CDR2 from the germline V gene are MNHEY and SVGAGI. V lost 2 bases, J lost 3 bases, and 8 bases lay in between. The CDR3 has 13 amino acids. CDR3 amino acids: CASSYGPIYEQYF. In nucleotides, the CDR3 is TGTGCCAGCAGTTACGGCCCAATCTACGAGCAGTACTTC.

This clone was seen more than once but under ten times. The chain employs TRBV7-2 and TRBJ1-1; D ambiguous. In germline, CDR1 is SGHTA, CDR2 FQGNSA. The CDR3 has 14 amino acids. V lost 0 bases and J lost 0, with 5 bases in between. The CDR3 loop reads CASSLARVNTEAFF. Written as DNA, the CDR3 is TGTGCCAGCAGCTTAGCACGAGTGAACACTGAAGCTTTCTTT.

The V and J genes are TRBV19 and TRBJ1-4, with no clear D. V shed 7 bases and J shed 6 bases, with 12 bases lying between them. The CDR3 spans 13 residues. Per the germline V gene, CDR1 is LNHDA and CDR2 is SQIVND (reference sequence). The CDR3 sequence is CASNWGTDEKLFF. The DNA of the CDR3 is TGTGCCAGTAACTGGGGAACAGATGAAAAACTGTTTTTT.

A word on this clone: Different DNA sequences within this sample yield the same CDR3. The V and J genes are TRBV18 and TRBJ2-1, with D hard to call. Germline V gene lookup returns CDR1 KGHSH and CDR2 LQKENI. Trimming took 3 bases from V and 1 from J, leaving 4 bases between them. The CDR3 is made up of 13 amino acids. The CDR3 loop reads CASSPGSYNEQFF. The CDR3 region has the DNA TGTGCCAGCTCACCCGGATCCTACAATGAGCAGTTCTTC.

The V call is TRBV11-3, the J call TRBJ1-2, with 7 bases identical to TRBD1. CDR1 is SGHNT and CDR2 is YENEEA in the germline V gene. The CDR3 sequence is 15 residues long. V trimming: 2 bases; J trimming: 8 bases; junction bases outside the gene matches: 11. The DNA for the CDR3 is TGTGCCAGCAGCTTAACTACCGGACAGGTCGGGGGCTACACCTTC. Translation: CASSLTTGQVGGYTF.

CDR3 nucleotides: TGTGCCAGCAGCCTCCGCGGGGGGAGCTCCTACGAGCAGTACTTC. The encoded protein is CASSLRGGSSYEQYF. The genes are TRBV7-2 and TRBJ2-7; 8 bases are shared with TRBD2. The J segment lost 0 bases and the V segment lost 5 bases, leaving 6 bases of the junction unmatched. There are 15 residues in the CDR3. Germline assignment: CDR1 SGHTA and CDR2 FQGNSA.

The chain uses TRBV18 and TRBJ2-2; unclear D gene. CDR3 length: 15 amino acids. V dropped 4 bases and J dropped 1 base, with 10 bases sitting between them. Germline values: CDR1 KGHSH, CDR2 LQKENI. CDR3 sequence (DNA): TGTGCCAGCTCACGATCTAGTGAGAACACCGGGGAGCTGTTTTTT. It specifies CASSRSSENTGELFF.

The CDR3 nucleotides are TGCAGCGTTGGGGGGACCGGGACAGGGGCCTACAATGAGCAGTTCTTC. Encoded protein: CSVGGTGTGAYNEQFF. This chain connects TRBV29-1 to TRBJ2-1; 10 nucleotides line up with TRBD1. V lost 4 bases to trimming and J lost 2 bases; unmatched junction nucleotides: 8. The CDR3 covers 16 residues. The germline gives CDR1 SQVTM, CDR2 ANQGSEA.